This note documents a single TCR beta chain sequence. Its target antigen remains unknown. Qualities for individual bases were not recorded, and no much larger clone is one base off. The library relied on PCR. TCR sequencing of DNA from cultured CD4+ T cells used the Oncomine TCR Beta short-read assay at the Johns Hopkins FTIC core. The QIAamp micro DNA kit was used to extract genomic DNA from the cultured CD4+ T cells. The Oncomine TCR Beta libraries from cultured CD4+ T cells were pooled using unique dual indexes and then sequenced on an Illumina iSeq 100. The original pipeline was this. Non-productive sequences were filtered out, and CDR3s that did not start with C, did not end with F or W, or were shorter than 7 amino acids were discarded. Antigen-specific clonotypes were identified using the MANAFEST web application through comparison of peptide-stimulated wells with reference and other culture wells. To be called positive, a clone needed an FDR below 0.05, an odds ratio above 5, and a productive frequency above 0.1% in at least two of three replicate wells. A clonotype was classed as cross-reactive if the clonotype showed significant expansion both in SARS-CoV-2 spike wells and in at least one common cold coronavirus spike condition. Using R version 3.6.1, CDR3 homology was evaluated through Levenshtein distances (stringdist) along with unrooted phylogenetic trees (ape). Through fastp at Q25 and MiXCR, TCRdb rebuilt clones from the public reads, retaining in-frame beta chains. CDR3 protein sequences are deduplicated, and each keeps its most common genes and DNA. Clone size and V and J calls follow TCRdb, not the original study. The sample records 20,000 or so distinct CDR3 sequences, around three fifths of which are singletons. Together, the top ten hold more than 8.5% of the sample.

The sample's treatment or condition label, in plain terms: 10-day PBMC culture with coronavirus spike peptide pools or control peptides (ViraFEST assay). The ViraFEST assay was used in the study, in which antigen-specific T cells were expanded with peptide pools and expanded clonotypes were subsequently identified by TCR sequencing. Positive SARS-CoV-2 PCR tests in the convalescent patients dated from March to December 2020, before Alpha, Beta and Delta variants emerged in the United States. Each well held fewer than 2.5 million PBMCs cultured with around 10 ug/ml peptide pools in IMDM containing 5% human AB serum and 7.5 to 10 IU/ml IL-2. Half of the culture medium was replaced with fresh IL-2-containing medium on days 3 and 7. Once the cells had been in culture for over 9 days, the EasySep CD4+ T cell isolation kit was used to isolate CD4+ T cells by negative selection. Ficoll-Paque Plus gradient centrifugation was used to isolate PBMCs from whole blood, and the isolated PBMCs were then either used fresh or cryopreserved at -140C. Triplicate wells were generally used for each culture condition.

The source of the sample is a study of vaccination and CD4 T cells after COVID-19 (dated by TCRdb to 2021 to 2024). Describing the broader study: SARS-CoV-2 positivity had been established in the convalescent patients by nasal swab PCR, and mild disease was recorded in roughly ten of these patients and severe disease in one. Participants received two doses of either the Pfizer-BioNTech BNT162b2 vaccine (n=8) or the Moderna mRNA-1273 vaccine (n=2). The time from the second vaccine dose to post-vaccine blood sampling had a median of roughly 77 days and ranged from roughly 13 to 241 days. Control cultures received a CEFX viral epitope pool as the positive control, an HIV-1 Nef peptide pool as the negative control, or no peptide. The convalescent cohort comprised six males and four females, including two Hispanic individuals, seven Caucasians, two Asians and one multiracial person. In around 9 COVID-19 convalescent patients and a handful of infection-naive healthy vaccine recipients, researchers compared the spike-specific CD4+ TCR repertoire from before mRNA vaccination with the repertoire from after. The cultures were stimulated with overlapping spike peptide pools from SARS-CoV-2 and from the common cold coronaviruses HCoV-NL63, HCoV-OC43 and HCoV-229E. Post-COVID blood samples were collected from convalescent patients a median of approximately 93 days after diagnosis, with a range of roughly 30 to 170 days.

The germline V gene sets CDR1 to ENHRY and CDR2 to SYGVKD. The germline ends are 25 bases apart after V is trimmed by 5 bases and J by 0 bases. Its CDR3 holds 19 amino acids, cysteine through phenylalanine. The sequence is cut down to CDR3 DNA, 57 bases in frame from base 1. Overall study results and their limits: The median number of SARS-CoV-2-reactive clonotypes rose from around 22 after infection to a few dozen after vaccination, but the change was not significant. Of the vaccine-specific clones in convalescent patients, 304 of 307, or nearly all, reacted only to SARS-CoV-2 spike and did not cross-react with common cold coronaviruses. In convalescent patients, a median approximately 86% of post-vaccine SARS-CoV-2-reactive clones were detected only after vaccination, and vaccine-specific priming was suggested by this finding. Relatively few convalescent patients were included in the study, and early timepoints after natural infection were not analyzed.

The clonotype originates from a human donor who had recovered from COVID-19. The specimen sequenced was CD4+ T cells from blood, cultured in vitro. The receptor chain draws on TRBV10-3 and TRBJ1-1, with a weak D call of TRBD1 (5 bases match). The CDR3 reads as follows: CAISNSVREGTSMNTEAFF. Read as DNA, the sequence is TGTGCCATCAGTAACTCGGTGAGGGAGGGGACTTCTATGAACACTGAAGCTTTCTTT.